These T cell receptor beta chains were read from a single sample in a study of T cell responses to AZD1222 COVID-19 vaccine. Produced via immunoSEQ multiplex PCR; TCRdb's table is partial and in-frame only. The table lists 150,000 to 200,000 clones, around 90% of them singletons. This sample comprised peripheral blood, obtained on day 0 of AZD1222 vaccination. Source of these receptors: an adult in good health. Each CDR3 is given with its conserved first and last residue. D genes are given only for firm matches. Clone size is shown for a subset of rows, as once, few, many or a class of expanded clone.

d_call	clone_size	v_call	j_call	cdr3_aa	cdr3_nt
TRBD1	.	TRBV19	TRBJ1-4	CATAGTVDEKLFF	TGTGCCACCGCCGGGACAGTTGATGAAAAACTGTTTTTT
.	.	TRBV11-2	TRBJ2-5	CASSLDGETQYF	TGTGCCAGCAGTCTAGACGGAGAGACCCAGTACTTC
.	.	TRBV7-8	TRBJ1-6	CASSLRGNNSPLHF	TGTGCCAGCAGCTTAAGGGGTAATAATTCACCCCTCCACTTT
.	.	TRBV2	TRBJ2-5	CASNRAAQETQYF	TGTGCCAGCAATCGGGCAGCGCAAGAGACCCAGTACTTC
.	.	TRBV19	TRBJ2-2	CASSIHRGLVGELFF	TGTGCCAGTAGTATCCACCGGGGCCTTGTCGGGGAGCTGTTTTTT
.	.	TRBV27	TRBJ2-5	CASWDDYQETQYF	TGTGCCAGCTGGGACGACTACCAAGAGACCCAGTACTTC
.	once	TRBV19	TRBJ2-3	CASSGGVTDTQYF	TGTGCCAGTAGTGGGGGTGTCACAGATACGCAGTATTTT
.	.	TRBV9	TRBJ1-3	CASSVGSTSTGNTIYF	TGTGCCAGCAGCGTAGGCAGCACCTCTACTGGAAACACCATATATTTT
.	.	TRBV27	TRBJ1-5	CASSPRGFQPQHF	TGTGCCAGCAGTCCTCGTGGGTTTCAGCCCCAGCATTTT
TRBD1	.	TRBV15	TRBJ1-4	CATSRDEGAQEKLFF	TGTGCCACCAGCAGAGACGAGGGGGCCCAGGAAAAACTGTTTTTT
TRBD2	.	TRBV4-3	TRBJ2-7	CASSQDFGGGFEQYF	TGCGCCAGCAGCCAAGATTTCGGCGGGGGTTTCGAGCAGTACTTC
.	.	TRBV11-2	TRBJ2-2	CASSLSDIFTGELFF	TGTGCCAGCAGCTTAAGCGACATTTTCACCGGGGAGCTGTTTTTT
.	.	TRBV19	TRBJ2-2	CASSYPGRNTGELFF	TGTGCCAGTAGTTATCCGGGCCGCAACACCGGGGAGCTGTTTTTT
.	.	TRBV7-9	TRBJ2-4	CASSLVRPPAKNIQYF	TGTGCCAGCAGCTTAGTACGACCCCCAGCCAAAAACATTCAGTACTTC
TRBD2	.	TRBV7-2	TRBJ2-1	CASSLTSGGYNEQFF	TGTGCCAGCAGCCTAACTAGCGGGGGGTACAATGAGCAGTTCTTC
.	.	TRBV18	TRBJ2-5	CASSPPEGVKTQYF	TGTGCCAGCTCACCACCGGAGGGAGTAAAGACCCAGTACTTC
TRBD1	.	TRBV9	TRBJ1-5	CASSLNGQGGQPQHF	TGTGCCAGCAGCCTTAATGGACAGGGAGGACAGCCCCAGCATTTT
TRBD2	.	TRBV6-5	TRBJ2-3	CASVAGGTDTQYF	TGTGCCAGCGTAGCGGGAGGAACAGATACGCAGTATTTT
.	.	TRBV4-3	TRBJ1-5	CASSQGQASNQPQHF	TGCGCCAGCAGCCAAGGGCAGGCAAGCAATCAGCCCCAGCATTTT
TRBD1	.	TRBV20-1	TRBJ2-5	CSAGDRETQYF	TGCAGTGCTGGGGACAGAGAGACCCAGTACTTC
.	few	TRBV27	TRBJ1-1	CASSKVWDTEAFF	TGTGCCAGCAGTAAAGTCTGGGACACTGAAGCTTTCTTT
.	.	TRBV7-8	TRBJ2-7	CASSPQRYEQYF	TGTGCCAGCAGCCCTCAACGCTACGAGCAGTACTTC
.	once	TRBV15	TRBJ1-5	CATSRGPNSNQPQHF	TGTGCCACCAGCAGGGGACCTAATAGCAATCAGCCCCAGCATTTT
TRBD1	.	TRBV19	TRBJ1-2	CASSNSGTGYYGYTF	TGTGCCAGTAGTAACTCCGGGACAGGGTACTATGGCTACACCTTC
.	.	TRBV6-5	TRBJ1-5	CASSSFYGGGQPQHF	TGTGCCAGCTCTTCGTTTTACGGGGGCGGTCAGCCCCAGCATTTT
TRBD1	.	TRBV19	TRBJ2-7	CASTPGQGANREQYF	TGTGCCAGTACCCCTGGCCAGGGGGCGAATCGCGAGCAGTACTTC
TRBD1	.	TRBV30	TRBJ2-7	CAWSVEDRSYEQYF	TGTGCCTGGAGTGTAGAGGACAGGTCCTACGAGCAGTACTTC
.	.	TRBV11-2	TRBJ2-5	CASSLGRLPETQYF	TGTGCCAGCAGCTTAGGGCGGCTACCGGAGACCCAGTACTTC
TRBD1	.	TRBV7-2	TRBJ1-2	CASSLGGQGAYGYTF	TGTGCCAGCAGCTTAGGGGGACAGGGGGCCTATGGCTACACCTTC
.	.	TRBV2	TRBJ1-2	CASRNPGRPGYTF	TGTGCCAGCAGGAATCCGGGACGGCCTGGCTACACCTTC
.	.	TRBV27	TRBJ2-1	CASSLSRGGDAVNEQFF	TGTGCCAGCAGTTTATCCAGGGGGGGGGATGCGGTCAATGAGCAGTTCTTC
.	.	TRBV11-2	TRBJ2-7	CASSLKQEDEQYF	TGTGCCAGCAGCTTAAAACAGGAGGACGAGCAGTACTTC
.	.	TRBV5-1	TRBJ2-7	CASSSQIGYEQYF	TGCGCCAGCAGCTCCCAGATAGGGTACGAGCAGTACTTC
.	once	TRBV5-5	TRBJ1-3	CASSLGLTGNTIYF	TGTGCCAGCAGCTTGGGACTGACTGGAAACACCATATATTTT
TRBD2	.	TRBV20-1	TRBJ2-7	CSASVAAGGPGNEQYF	TGCAGTGCTAGTGTTGCAGCGGGAGGGCCGGGGAACGAGCAGTACTTC
.	.	TRBV6-5	TRBJ2-3	CASSGGTDTQYF	TGTGCCAGCAGCGGGGGTACAGATACGCAGTATTTT
.	.	TRBV6-2/TRBV6-3	TRBJ1-1	CASRRPRAFF	TGTGCCAGCCGCCGGCCGAGAGCTTTCTTT
.	few	TRBV24-1	TRBJ1-1	CATSDKNTEAFF	TGTGCCACCAGTGACAAGAACACTGAAGCTTTCTTT
.	.	TRBV19	TRBJ2-7	CASSITPGSSREQYF	TGTGCCAGTAGTATAACACCCGGGAGCTCGAGGGAGCAGTACTTC
TRBD1	.	TRBV11-3	TRBJ2-1	CASSSEAGQAYNEQFF	TGTGCCAGCAGCTCTGAGGCGGGACAGGCGTACAATGAGCAGTTCTTC
.	once	TRBV5-5	TRBJ1-5	CASSSGPYSNQPQHF	TGTGCCAGCAGCTCGGGACCTTATAGCAATCAGCCCCAGCATTTT
.	.	TRBV6-5	TRBJ2-2	CASSYLRGSGELFF	TGTGCCAGCAGTTACCTCAGGGGATCCGGGGAGCTGTTTTTT
.	.	TRBV5-1	TRBJ2-7	CASSPLQGSSYEQYF	TGCGCCAGCAGCCCTTTGCAGGGGAGCTCCTACGAGCAGTACTTC
.	.	TRBV7-6	TRBJ2-5	CASSLGLAMRQETQYF	TGTGCCAGCAGCTTAGGGCTAGCGATGAGGCAAGAGACCCAGTACTTC
.	.	TRBV5-1	TRBJ1-4	CASSPTPGNNEKLFF	TGCGCCAGCAGCCCCACCCCCGGGAACAATGAAAAACTGTTTTTT
TRBD1	.	TRBV27	TRBJ1-3	CASSWTGAGNTIYF	TGTGCCAGCTCCTGGACAGGGGCTGGAAACACCATATATTTT
TRBD1	.	TRBV18	TRBJ1-3	CASSRQGWAGNTIYF	TGTGCCAGCTCAAGACAGGGATGGGCAGGAAACACCATATATTTT
.	.	TRBV6-5	TRBJ1-1	CASSYRGDTEAFF	TGTGCCAGCAGTTACAGGGGGGACACTGAAGCTTTCTTT
TRBD1	.	TRBV9	TRBJ1-4	CASSAVPGQGLEEKLFF	TGTGCCAGCAGCGCAGTCCCGGGACAGGGGTTGGAGGAAAAACTGTTTTTT
.	.	TRBV9	TRBJ2-1	CASSVVSGGRVYNEQFF	TGTGCCAGCAGCGTAGTGAGTGGCGGGCGGGTGTACAATGAGCAGTTCTTC
.	few	TRBV7-9	TRBJ1-3	CASSGDGINLDTIYF	TGTGCCAGCAGCGGGGACGGGATAAATCTAGACACCATATATTTT